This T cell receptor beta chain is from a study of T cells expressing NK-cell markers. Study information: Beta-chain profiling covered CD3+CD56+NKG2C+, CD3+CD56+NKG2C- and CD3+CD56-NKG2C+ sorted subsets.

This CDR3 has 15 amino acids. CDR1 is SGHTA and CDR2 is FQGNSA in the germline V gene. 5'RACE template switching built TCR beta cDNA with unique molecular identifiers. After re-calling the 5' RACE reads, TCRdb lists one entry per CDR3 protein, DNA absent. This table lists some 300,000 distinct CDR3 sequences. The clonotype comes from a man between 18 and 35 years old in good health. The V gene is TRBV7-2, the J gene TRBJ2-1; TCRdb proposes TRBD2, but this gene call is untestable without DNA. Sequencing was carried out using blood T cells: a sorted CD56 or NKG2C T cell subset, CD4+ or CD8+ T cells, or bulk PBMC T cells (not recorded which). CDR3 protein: CASSFTRLAGAEQFF.